One sample yielded the 4 T cell receptor beta chains listed below, sequenced in a study of blood T cell repertoires in COVID-19. Generated by immunoSEQ multiplex PCR, the TCRdb table keeps only in-frame clones and is missing some. Among over 200,000 clones, 65% to 90% were seen once, and the ten largest hold 2% to 2.5%. Source material: peripheral blood. These receptors were obtained from a man aged 40-49 years who had recovered from COVID-19.

This clone was counted once. V gene TRBV7-2 combines with J gene TRBJ2-5, with 7 positions matching TRBD2. There are 15 residues in the CDR3. Germline V gene sequence: CDR1 SGHTA, CDR2 FQGNSA. J gave up 6 bases and V 1 base, and 8 bases lay outside the gene matches. As DNA, the CDR3 is TGTGCCAGCAGCTTAGTGGGCGGGAGCGAAAAGACCCAGTACTTC. Translating gives CASSLVGGSEKTQYF.

The chain combines TRBV18 with TRBJ2-7; 7 bases fit TRBD2. V was clipped by 6 bases and J by 7 bases; unmatched bases: 12. The CDR3 extends over 14 amino acids. Germline V CDR1 and CDR2: KGHSH, LQKENI. The CDR3 protein is CASSDNRGGREQYF. For the CDR3, the DNA is TGTGCCAGCTCCGACAACCGCGGGGGACGGGAGCAGTACTTC.

This clone was seen more than once but under ten times. The J gene is TRBJ2-3, the V gene TRBV14; 9 bases line up with TRBD2. J lost 0 bases, V lost 6 bases, and 7 bases had no gene match. The CDR3 length is 16 residues. Per the germline V gene, CDR1 is SGHDN and CDR2 is FVKESK. The chain's CDR3 is CASSELAGPSTDTQYF. The CDR3 DNA sequence: TGTGCCAGCAGTGAACTAGCGGGTCCTAGCACAGATACGCAGTATTTT.

In its sample, this clone was seen a few times. V is TRBV11-2 and J is TRBJ2-1, with D tentatively TRBD2 (6 bases). CDR1 is SGHAT and CDR2 is FQNNGV in the germline V gene. The V gene lost 5 bases and the J gene lost 0 bases, with 14 bases spanning the gap. The CDR3 is 16 residues long. CDR3 in amino acids: CASSPGAASSYNEQFF. The CDR3, as DNA: TGTGCCAGCAGCCCGGGAGCGGCCAGCTCCTACAATGAGCAGTTCTTC.